These 25 T cell receptor beta chains were all obtained from the same sample, sequenced in a study of lymphopenia after photon versus proton radiotherapy. Only in-frame clones appear in the TCRdb table, and some are missing; sequencing was by immunoSEQ multiplex PCR. The data show around 19,000 clones, roughly nine tenths seen once. The material was peripheral blood, obtained from a patient treated with photon-based radiotherapy. The origin of the receptors is a woman in her thirties or forties with cholangiocarcinoma.

The chain uses TRBV7-9 and TRBJ2-1; unclear D gene. This CDR3 has 13 amino acids. CDR1 and CDR2 from the germline V gene are SEHNR and FQNEAQ (reference sequence). Trimming removed 1 base at V and 5 bases at J, with 6 bases between. This CDR3 is CASSLVRDNEQFF. In DNA form, the CDR3 reads TGTGCCAGCAGCTTAGTCCGAGACAATGAGCAGTTCTTC.

Here the CDR3 DNA reads TGTGCCAGCAGTTCCCCCCTCGGACAGATGAGGGAGACCCAGTACTTC. Protein: CASSSPLGQMRETQYF. The chain has TRBV28 and TRBJ2-5; possible D gene TRBD1, 6 bases. CDR3 length: 16 residues. The germline V and J ends were trimmed by 4 bases and 5 bases, with 20 bases remaining between them. CDR1 is MDHEN and CDR2 is SYDVKM in the germline V gene.

The chain combines TRBV6-6 with TRBJ1-1, with D possibly being TRBD1 (5 bases). V was shortened by 0 bases and J by 1 base, with 9 bases between the two germline ends. CDR3 length: 15 residues. The germline gives CDR1 MNHNY, CDR2 SVGAGI (reference sequence). CDR3 nucleotides: TGTGCCAGCAGTTACTCGAGGCAGGGGAACACTGAAGCTTTCTTT. This gives the protein CASSYSRQGNTEAFF.

This clone appeared a single time. V is TRBV7-9 and J is TRBJ1-1; a possible D gene is TRBD1 (6 bases). This CDR3 is built from 13 residues. V was shortened by 5 bases and J by 0 bases, with 7 bases between the two germline ends. Germline V CDR1 and CDR2: SEHNR, FQNEAQ (reference sequence). The CDR3 DNA sequence: TGTGCCAGCAGCAGGGACATGAACACTGAAGCTTTCTTT. Its translation is CASSRDMNTEAFF. Looking up the rest from reference TRBV7-9 and TRBJ1-1 gives the full variable domain: DTGVSQNPRHKITKRGQNVTFRCDPISEHNRLYWYRQTLGQGPEFLTYFQNEAQLEKSRLLSDRFSAERPKGSFSTLEIQRTEQGDSAMYLCASSRDMNTEAFFGQGTRLTVV.

The CDR3, as DNA: TGTGCCAGCAGTTTTTCTATCCTGGATGGCTACACCTTC. As protein: CASSFSILDGYTF. The chain joins TRBV27 to TRBJ1-2; D is unresolved. Looked up from germline, CDR1 is MNHEY and CDR2 is SMNVEV (reference sequence). There are 13 residues in the CDR3. V lost 3 bases and J 6 bases, leaving 11 bases between the germline ends.

J is TRBJ2-2 and V is TRBV7-7; either TRBD1 or TRBD2 may fit D (5 bases each). Germline V gene lookup returns CDR1 SSHAT and CDR2 FNYEAQ (reference sequence). The CDR3 contains 13 residues. The CDR3 DNA reads TGTTCGGTTAGGGACCCGAACACCGGGGAGCTGTTTTTT. This encodes CSVRDPNTGELFF.

The chain is built from TRBV29-1 and TRBJ1-3, with no clear D. The V gene lost 5 bases and the J gene lost 2 bases, with 10 bases spanning the gap. The CDR3 loop spans 13 amino acids. Germline loops: CDR1 SQVTM, CDR2 ANQGSEA. The CDR3 DNA reads TGCAGCGTTAGTACAGCTACTGGAAACACCATATATTTT. Its translation: CSVSTATGNTIYF.

This clone was found once. This chain connects TRBV29-1 to TRBJ1-4; 8 bases map to TRBD1. V was clipped by 7 bases and J by 5 bases; unmatched bases: 6. The CDR3 spans 13 residues. CDR1 SQVTM and CDR2 ANQGSEA come from the germline V gene. CDR3 loop: CSARGQENEKLFF. The CDR3 DNA follows: TGCAGCGCTCGGGGACAGGAGAATGAAAAACTGTTTTTT.

The chain couples TRBV28 to TRBJ1-2, with 7 bases lining up with TRBD1. The CDR3 has 12 residues. CDR1 and CDR2 (germline): MDHEN, SYDVKM. The J segment lost 8 bases and the V segment lost 6 bases, leaving 6 bases of the junction unmatched. For the CDR3, the DNA is TGTGCCAGCAGCTCGACAGGGAGGGGCTACACCTTC. Its protein is CASSSTGRGYTF.

The genes are TRBV2 and TRBJ1-3, with 7 bases fitting TRBD1. Trimming removed 10 bases from V and 4 bases from J; junction bases left unmatched: 4. The CDR3 consists of 12 residues. The V gene's germline CDR1 is SNHLY and CDR2 FYNNEI. For the CDR3, the DNA is TGTGCCATACAGGGGATGGGAAACACCATATATTTT. Amino acid sequence: CAIQGMGNTIYF.

This chain links TRBV7-2 with TRBJ2-5; 9 bases fit TRBD2. J lost 5 bases, V lost 3 bases, and 7 bases had no gene match. The V gene's germline CDR1 is SGHTA and CDR2 FQGNSA. This CDR3 spans 15 amino acids. CDR3 residues: CASSLSSSGRETQYF. CDR3 nucleotides: TGTGCCAGCAGCTTGAGTTCCAGCGGGAGGGAGACCCAGTACTTC. The whole variable domain, remainder taken from reference TRBV7-2 and TRBJ2-5, is GAGVSQSPSNKVTEKGKDVELRCDPISGHTALYWYRQSLGQGLEFLIYFQGNSAPDKSGLPSDRFSAERTGGSVSTLTIQRTQQEDSAVYLCASSLSSSGRETQYFGPGTRLLVL.

This sequence joins TRBV18 and TRBJ1-1, with 11 bases identical to TRBD1. V lost 3 bases to trimming and J lost 4 bases; unmatched junction nucleotides: 1. CDR1 and CDR2 from the germline V gene are KGHSH and LQKENI. There are 14 residues in the CDR3. The CDR3 loop reads CASSPGQGATEAFF. DNA of the CDR3: TGTGCCAGCTCACCCGGACAGGGGGCCACTGAAGCTTTCTTT.

The chain employs TRBV7-9 and TRBJ2-2; D uncertain. V lost 0 bases and J lost 3, with 14 bases in between. Germline V CDR1 and CDR2: SEHNR, FQNEAQ (reference sequence). The CDR3 is 17 residues long. DNA for the CDR3: TGTGCCAGCAGCTTAGCTCCGGGCGGAATCGACACCGGGGAGCTGTTTTTT. It yields the protein CASSLAPGGIDTGELFF. The variable domain in full, with the rest retrieved from reference TRBV7-9 and TRBJ2-2, is DTGVSQNPRHKITKRGQNVTFRCDPISEHNRLYWYRQTLGQGPEFLTYFQNEAQLEKSRLLSDRFSAERPKGSFSTLEIQRTEQGDSAMYLCASSLAPGGIDTGELFFGEGSRLTVL.

This chain joins TRBV30 and TRBJ2-2; the D gene is possibly TRBD1 (6 bases). The CDR3 contains 16 residues. CDR1 and CDR2 from the germline V gene are GTSNPN and SVGIG (reference sequence). The germline V and J ends were trimmed by 1 base and 5 bases, with 17 bases remaining between them. The chain's CDR3 is CAWSAPYRELTGELFF. CDR3 sequence (DNA): TGTGCCTGGAGTGCCCCCTACAGGGAGTTAACCGGGGAGCTGTTTTTT.

The rearrangement links TRBV30 to TRBJ2-7; D uncertain. Germline CDR1 GTSNPN, CDR2 SVGIG (reference sequence). The V end lost 1 base, the J end lost 7 bases, and 8 bases lay between the germline ends. CDR3 length: 11 amino acids. The CDR3 DNA reads as TGTGCCTGGAGTGAGGGTCAGGAGCAGTACTTC. This encodes CAWSEGQEQYF.

The chain links TRBV7-2 to TRBJ1-1, with 7 nucleotides matching TRBD1. Germline assignment: CDR1 SGHTA and CDR2 FQGNSA. This CDR3 has 16 amino acids. Germline trimming cut 3 bases from V and 0 bases from J; bases unmatched to any gene: 7. The CDR3 DNA reads as TGTGCCAGCAGCTTCGGACAGGCGGTTATGAACACTGAAGCTTTCTTT. It specifies CASSFGQAVMNTEAFF.

The chain employs TRBV5-1 and TRBJ1-3; D not resolved. Germline CDR1 and CDR2: SGHRS and YFSETQ. CDR3 size: 15 residues. Trimming removed 0 bases from V and 1 base from J, with 8 bases in between. DNA of the CDR3: TGCGCCAGCAGCTTGGGGACCGTTTCTGGAAACACCATATATTTT. Its translation: CASSLGTVSGNTIYF. The full variable domain, in which reference TRBV5-1 and TRBJ1-3 provide the parts outside the CDR3, is KAGVTQTPRYLIKTRGQQVTLSCSPISGHRSVSWYQQTPGQGLQFLFEYFSETQRNKGNFPGRFSGRQFSNSRSEMNVSTLELGDSALYLCASSLGTVSGNTIYFGEGSWLTVV.

The chain employs TRBV28 and TRBJ2-7, with 7 bases aligning to TRBD2. J lost 3 bases, V lost 3 bases, and 2 bases had no gene match. Looked up from germline, CDR1 is MDHEN and CDR2 is SYDVKM. The CDR3 spans 13 residues. The CDR3 DNA reads TGTGCCAGCAGTTTTGGGGGGGACTACGAGCAGTACTTC. Translated, it gives CASSFGGDYEQYF.

The chain carries TRBV15 and TRBJ2-3, with D hard to call. V lost 1 base and J 0 bases, leaving 14 bases between the germline ends. From germline, CDR1 is LNHNV and CDR2 YYDKDF (reference sequence). CDR3 length: 17 residues. The chain's CDR3 is CATSRVAGSFSTDTQYF. The CDR3 bases are TGTGCCACCAGCAGAGTAGCCGGTTCCTTTAGCACAGATACGCAGTATTTT.

V usage is TRBV5-1 and J usage is TRBJ1-2; perhaps TRBD1 as D (5 bases). This CDR3 region has 12 residues. CDR1 SGHRS and CDR2 YFSETQ come from the germline V gene. The V end lost 1 base, the J end lost 6 bases, and 7 bases lay between the germline ends. CDR3 nucleotides: TGCGCCAGCAGCTTGAAAGGGGATGGCTACACCTTC. Its protein product is CASSLKGDGYTF.

The chain employs TRBV29-1 and TRBJ1-1; 8 bases align to TRBD1. The germline CDR1 and CDR2 sequences are SQVTM and ANQGSEA. This CDR3 has 11 residues. The CDR3 DNA sequence: TGCACCGACAGGGGAGTGGGTGAAGCTTTCTTT. Translating gives CTDRGVGEAFF.

The rearrangement joins TRBV11-2 to TRBJ1-1; a weak D match, TRBD1 (5 bases). The CDR3 contains 15 residues. Germline V lookup: CDR1 SGHAT, CDR2 FQNNGV. V shed 6 bases and J shed 4 bases, with 18 bases lying between them. The CDR3 loop reads CASRRPGLRGTEAFF. The CDR3 nucleotides read TGTGCCAGCAGGCGACCGGGACTGAGGGGCACTGAAGCTTTCTTT.

The rearrangement uses TRBV19 and TRBJ2-7, with D perhaps TRBD1 (6 bases). The CDR3 is 18 amino acids. V was clipped by 9 bases and J by 7 bases, with 34 bases between them. Looked up from germline, CDR1 is LNHDA and CDR2 is SQIVND (reference sequence). Here the CDR3 reads CASRRVFPSGDFLGEQYF. CDR3 sequence (DNA): TGTGCCAGCCGTAGAGTCTTTCCCTCAGGGGATTTTTTGGGGGAGCAGTACTTC.

The gene calls are TRBV11-2 and TRBJ2-7, with D maybe TRBD2 (7 bases). The CDR3 length is 16 residues. The V and J ends lost 2 bases and 3 bases respectively, with 17 bases between them. CDR1 is SGHAT and CDR2 is FQNNGV in the germline V gene. The CDR3 reads CASSLILGGEDYEQYF. Written as DNA, the CDR3 is TGTGCCAGCAGCTTAATTCTAGGGGGGGAGGACTACGAGCAGTACTTC.

The chain recombines TRBV28 with TRBJ2-3, with D unclear. The CDR3 covers 12 residues. The V end lost 1 base, the J end lost 6 bases, and 5 bases lay between the germline ends. The germline CDR1 and CDR2 sequences are MDHEN and SYDVKM. The CDR3 loop reads CASSLLEDTQYF. The CDR3 DNA reads TGTGCCAGCAGTTTATTAGAGGATACGCAGTATTTT. Based on the CDR3 plus reference TRBV28 and TRBJ2-3, the full variable domain is DVKVTQSSRYLVKRTGEKVFLECVQDMDHENMFWYRQDPGLGLRLIYFSYDVKMKEKGDIPEGYSVSREKKERFSLILESASTNQTSMYLCASSLLEDTQYFGPGTRLTVL.